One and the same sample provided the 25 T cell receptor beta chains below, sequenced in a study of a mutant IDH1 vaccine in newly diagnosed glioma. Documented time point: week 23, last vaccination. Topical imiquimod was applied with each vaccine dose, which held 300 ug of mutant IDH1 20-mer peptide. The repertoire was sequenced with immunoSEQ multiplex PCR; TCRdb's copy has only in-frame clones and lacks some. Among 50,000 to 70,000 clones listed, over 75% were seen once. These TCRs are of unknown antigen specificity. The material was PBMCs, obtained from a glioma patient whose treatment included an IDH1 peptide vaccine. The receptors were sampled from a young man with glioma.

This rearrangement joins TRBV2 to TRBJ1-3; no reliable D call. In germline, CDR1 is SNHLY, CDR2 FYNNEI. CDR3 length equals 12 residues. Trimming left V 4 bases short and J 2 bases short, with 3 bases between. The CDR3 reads CASSVTGNTIYF. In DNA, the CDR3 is TGTGCCAGCAGTGTAACTGGAAACACCATATATTTT.

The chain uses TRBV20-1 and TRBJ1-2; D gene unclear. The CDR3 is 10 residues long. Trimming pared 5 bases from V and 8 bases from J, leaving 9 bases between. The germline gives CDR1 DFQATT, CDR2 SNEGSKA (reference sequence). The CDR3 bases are TGCAGTGCTGCCCCCCGGGGCTACACCTTC. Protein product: CSAAPRGYTF.

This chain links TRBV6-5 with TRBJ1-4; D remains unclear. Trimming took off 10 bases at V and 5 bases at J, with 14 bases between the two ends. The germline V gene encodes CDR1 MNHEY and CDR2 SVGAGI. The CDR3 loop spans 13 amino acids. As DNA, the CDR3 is TGTGCCACCAGGCGGGGAGGAAATGAAAAACTGTTTTTT. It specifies CATRRGGNEKLFF.

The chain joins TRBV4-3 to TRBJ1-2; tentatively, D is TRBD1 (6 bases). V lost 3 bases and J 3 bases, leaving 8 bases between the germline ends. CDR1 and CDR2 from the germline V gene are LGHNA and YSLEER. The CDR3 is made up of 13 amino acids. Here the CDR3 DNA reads TGCGCCAGCAGCCAGGACAGAGACTATGGCTACACCTTC. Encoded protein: CASSQDRDYGYTF.

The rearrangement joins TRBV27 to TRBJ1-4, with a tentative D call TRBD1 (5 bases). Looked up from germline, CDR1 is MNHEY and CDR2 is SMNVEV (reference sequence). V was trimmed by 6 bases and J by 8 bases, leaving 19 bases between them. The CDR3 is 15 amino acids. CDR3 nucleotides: TGTGCCAGCAGCCTAACGGCAGGGAGTGGCGAAAAACTGTTTTTT. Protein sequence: CASSLTAGSGEKLFF.

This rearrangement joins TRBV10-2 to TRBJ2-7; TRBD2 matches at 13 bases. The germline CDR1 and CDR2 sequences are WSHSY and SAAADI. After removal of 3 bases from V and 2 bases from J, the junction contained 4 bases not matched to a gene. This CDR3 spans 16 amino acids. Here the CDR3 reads CASSEFGTSGTYEQYF. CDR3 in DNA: TGCGCCAGCAGTGAATTCGGGACTAGCGGGACCTACGAGCAGTACTTC.

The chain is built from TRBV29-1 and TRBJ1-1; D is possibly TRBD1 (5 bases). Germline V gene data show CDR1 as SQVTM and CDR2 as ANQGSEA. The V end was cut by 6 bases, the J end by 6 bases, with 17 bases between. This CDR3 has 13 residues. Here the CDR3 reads CSVGTMWTSEAFF. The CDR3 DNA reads TGCAGCGTAGGGACGATGTGGACATCTGAAGCTTTCTTT.

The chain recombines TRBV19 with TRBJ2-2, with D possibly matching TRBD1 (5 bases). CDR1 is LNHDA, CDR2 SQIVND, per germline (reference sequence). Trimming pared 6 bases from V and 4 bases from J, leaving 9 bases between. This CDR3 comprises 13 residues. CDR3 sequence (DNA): TGTGCCAGTAGGCCAACAGGCACCGGGGAGCTGTTTTTT. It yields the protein CASRPTGTGELFF.

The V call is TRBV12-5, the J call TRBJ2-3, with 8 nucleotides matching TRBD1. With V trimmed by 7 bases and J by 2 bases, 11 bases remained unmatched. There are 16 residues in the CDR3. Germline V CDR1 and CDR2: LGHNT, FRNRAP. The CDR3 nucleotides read TGTGCTAGTGCCCCCGACAGGGGTAGGTCCACAGATACGCAGTATTTT. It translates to CASAPDRGRSTDTQYF.

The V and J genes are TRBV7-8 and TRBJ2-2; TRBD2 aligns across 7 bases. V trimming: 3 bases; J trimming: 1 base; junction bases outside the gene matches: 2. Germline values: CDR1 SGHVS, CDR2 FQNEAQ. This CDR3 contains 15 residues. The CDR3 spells CASSLGGWNTGELFF. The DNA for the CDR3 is TGTGCCAGCAGCTTGGGGGGGTGGAACACCGGGGAGCTGTTTTTT.

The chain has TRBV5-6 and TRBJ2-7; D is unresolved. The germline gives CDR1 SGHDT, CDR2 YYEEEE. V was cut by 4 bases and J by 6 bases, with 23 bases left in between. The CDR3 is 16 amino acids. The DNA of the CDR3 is TGTGCCAGCAGCGAAGCTTTTAATCGACTTGTACCCGAGCAGTACTTC. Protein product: CASSEAFNRLVPEQYF.

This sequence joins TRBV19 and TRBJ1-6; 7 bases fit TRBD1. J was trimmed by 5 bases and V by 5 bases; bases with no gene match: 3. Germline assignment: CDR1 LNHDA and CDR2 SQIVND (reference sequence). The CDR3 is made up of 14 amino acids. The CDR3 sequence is CASSAGTDNSPLHF. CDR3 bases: TGTGCCAGTAGTGCCGGGACAGATAATTCACCCCTCCACTTT. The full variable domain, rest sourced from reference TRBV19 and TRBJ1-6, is DGGITQSPKYLFRKEGQNVTLSCEQNLNHDAMYWYRQDPGQGLRLIYYSQIVNDFQKGDIAEGYSVSREKKESFPLTVTSAQKNPTAFYLCASSAGTDNSPLHFGNGTRLTVT.

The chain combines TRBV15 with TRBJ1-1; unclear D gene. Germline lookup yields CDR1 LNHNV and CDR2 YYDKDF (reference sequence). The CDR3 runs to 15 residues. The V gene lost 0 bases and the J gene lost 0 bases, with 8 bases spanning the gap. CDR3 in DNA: TGTGCCACCAGCAGAGAAGAGCGTTTGAACACTGAAGCTTTCTTT. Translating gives CATSREERLNTEAFF.

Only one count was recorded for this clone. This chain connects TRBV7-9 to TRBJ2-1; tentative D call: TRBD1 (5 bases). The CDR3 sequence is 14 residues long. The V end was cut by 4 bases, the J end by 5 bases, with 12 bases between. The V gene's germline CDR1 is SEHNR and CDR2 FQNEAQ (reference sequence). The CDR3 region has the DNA TGTGCCAGCAGCTCCCCAGGGATAGACAATGAGCAGTTCTTC. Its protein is CASSSPGIDNEQFF.

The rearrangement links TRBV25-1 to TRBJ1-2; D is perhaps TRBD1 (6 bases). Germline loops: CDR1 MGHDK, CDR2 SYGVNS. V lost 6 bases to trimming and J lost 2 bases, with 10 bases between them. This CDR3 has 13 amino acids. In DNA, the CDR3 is TGTGCCAGCAGCAGGGGTTTGAACTATGGCTACACCTTC. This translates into CASSRGLNYGYTF.

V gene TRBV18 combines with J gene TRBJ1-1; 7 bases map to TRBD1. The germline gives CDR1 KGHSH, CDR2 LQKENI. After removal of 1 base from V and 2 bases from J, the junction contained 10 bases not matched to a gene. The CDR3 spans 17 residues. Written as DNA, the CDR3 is TGTGCCAGCTCACCACGGTATTACGGGACAGTTAACACTGAAGCTTTCTTT. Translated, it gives CASSPRYYGTVNTEAFF.

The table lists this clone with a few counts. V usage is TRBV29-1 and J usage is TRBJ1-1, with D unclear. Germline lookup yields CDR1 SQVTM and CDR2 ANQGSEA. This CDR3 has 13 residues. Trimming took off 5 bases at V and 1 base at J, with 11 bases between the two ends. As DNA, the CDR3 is TGCAGCGTTCAAAGCCTCGGGAACACTGAAGCTTTCTTT. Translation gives CSVQSLGNTEAFF.

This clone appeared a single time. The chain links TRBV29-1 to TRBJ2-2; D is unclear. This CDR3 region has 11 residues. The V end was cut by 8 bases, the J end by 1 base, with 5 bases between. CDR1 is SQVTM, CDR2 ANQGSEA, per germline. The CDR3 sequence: CSFKNTGELFF. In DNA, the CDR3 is TGCAGCTTTAAGAACACCGGGGAGCTGTTTTTT.

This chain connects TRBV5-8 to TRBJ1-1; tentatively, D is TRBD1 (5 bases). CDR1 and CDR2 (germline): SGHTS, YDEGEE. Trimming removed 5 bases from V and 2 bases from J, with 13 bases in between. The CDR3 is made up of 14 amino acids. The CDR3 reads CASRTGLPNTEAFF. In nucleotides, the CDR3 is TGTGCCAGCAGGACGGGACTGCCAAACACTGAAGCTTTCTTT.

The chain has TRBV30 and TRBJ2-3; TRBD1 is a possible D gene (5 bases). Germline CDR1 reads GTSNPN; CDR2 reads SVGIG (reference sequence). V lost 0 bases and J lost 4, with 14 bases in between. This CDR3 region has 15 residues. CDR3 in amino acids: CAWSVGWQGSDTQYF. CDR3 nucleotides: TGTGCCTGGAGTGTAGGTTGGCAGGGTTCAGATACGCAGTATTTT.

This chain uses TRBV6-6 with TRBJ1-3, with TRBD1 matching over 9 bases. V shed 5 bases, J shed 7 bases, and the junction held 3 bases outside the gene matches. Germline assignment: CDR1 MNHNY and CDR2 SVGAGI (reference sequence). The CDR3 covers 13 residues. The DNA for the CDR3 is TGTGCCAGCAGTCGACAGGGGGGGAACACCATATATTTT. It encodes CASSRQGGNTIYF.

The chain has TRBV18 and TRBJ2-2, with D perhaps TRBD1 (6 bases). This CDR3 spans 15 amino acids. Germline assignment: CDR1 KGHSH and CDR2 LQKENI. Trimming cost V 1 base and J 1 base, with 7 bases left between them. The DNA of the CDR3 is TGTGCCAGCTCACCACAGGGACAGAACACCGGGGAGCTGTTTTTT. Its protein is CASSPQGQNTGELFF.

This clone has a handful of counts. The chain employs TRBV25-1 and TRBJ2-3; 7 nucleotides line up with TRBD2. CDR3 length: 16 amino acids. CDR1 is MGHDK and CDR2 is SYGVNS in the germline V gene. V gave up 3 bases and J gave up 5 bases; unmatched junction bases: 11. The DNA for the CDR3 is TGTGCCAGCAGTGAGTCAAGCGGGGCTCGAGGAGATACGCAGTATTTT. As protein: CASSESSGARGDTQYF.

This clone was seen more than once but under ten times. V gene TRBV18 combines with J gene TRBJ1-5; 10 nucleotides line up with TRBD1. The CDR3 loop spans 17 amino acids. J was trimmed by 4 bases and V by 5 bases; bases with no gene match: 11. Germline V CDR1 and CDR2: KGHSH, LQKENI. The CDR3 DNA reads TGTGCCAGCTCAGGCCCGGGACAGGGGATATGGAATCAGCCCCAGCATTTT. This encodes CASSGPGQGIWNQPQHF.

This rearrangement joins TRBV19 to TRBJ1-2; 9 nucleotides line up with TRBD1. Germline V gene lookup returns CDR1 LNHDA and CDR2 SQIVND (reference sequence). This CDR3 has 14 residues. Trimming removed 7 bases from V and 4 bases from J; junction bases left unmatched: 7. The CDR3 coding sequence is TGTGCCAGTACACAGGGGGCTGAGGTCTATGGCTACACCTTC. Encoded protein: CASTQGAEVYGYTF.